A single sample gave rise to the 13 T cell receptor beta chains below, sequenced in a study of blood T cell repertoires in COVID-19. Repertoires were generated with immunoSEQ multiplex PCR, while TCRdb's copy carries only in-frame clones and drops some. The sample contains 200,000 or so clones, under 90% of which appear only once. Material: PBMCs or T cells enriched from blood (not recorded which). All receptors come from a woman aged 45-59 years who had been exposed to COVID-19.

The chain combines TRBV5-4 with TRBJ1-2, with 7 bases aligning to TRBD1. Losses at the gene ends were 7 bases for V and 7 bases for J; bases not matched to a gene: 7. Germline V CDR1 and CDR2: SGHNT, YYREEE (reference sequence). CDR3 length: 12 residues. CDR3 region: CASRQGDGGYTF. CDR3 DNA: TGTGCCAGCCGCCAGGGGGATGGTGGCTACACCTTC.

This clone has more than one count but fewer than ten. The chain has TRBV5-1 and TRBJ1-1; D gene ambiguous. Looked up from germline, CDR1 is SGHRS and CDR2 is YFSETQ. V lost 3 bases to trimming and J lost 4 bases, with 10 bases between them. The CDR3 extends over 13 amino acids. As DNA, the CDR3 is TGCGCCAGCAGCTATTCCGGAGGCACTGAAGCTTTCTTT. As protein: CASSYSGGTEAFF.

V is TRBV6-5 and J is TRBJ2-2, with D unresolved. Trimming took off 8 bases at V and 6 bases at J, with 7 bases between the two ends. This CDR3 spans 11 amino acids. In germline, CDR1 is MNHEY, CDR2 SVGAGI. This CDR3 is CASRRPGELFF. The CDR3 DNA sequence: TGTGCCAGCCGTCGTCCCGGGGAGCTGTTTTTT.

V gene TRBV2 combines with J gene TRBJ2-7, with TRBD2 as a possible D gene (6 bases). Germline CDR1 and CDR2: SNHLY and FYNNEI. This CDR3 region has 13 residues. Trimming cost V 5 bases and J 0 bases, with 8 bases left between them. The CDR3 spells CASSPGLSYEQYF. For the CDR3, the DNA is TGTGCCAGCAGTCCGGGACTCTCCTACGAGCAGTACTTC.

The J gene is TRBJ2-1, the V gene TRBV7-9, with D perhaps TRBD2 (5 bases). The CDR3 loop spans 13 amino acids. The V gene lost 1 base and the J gene lost 8 bases, with 9 bases spanning the gap. Germline values: CDR1 SEHNR, CDR2 FQNEAQ (reference sequence). The CDR3 spells CASSLEAGDEQFF. In nucleotides, the CDR3 is TGTGCCAGCAGCTTAGAGGCGGGCGATGAGCAGTTCTTC.

The J gene is TRBJ2-4, the V gene TRBV4-3, with a possible D match to TRBD2 (6 bases). Germline CDR1 and CDR2: LGHNA and YSLEER. The CDR3 covers 15 residues. The ends were cut back, 0 bases at V and 2 bases at J, with 8 bases in the middle. CDR3 sequence (DNA): TGCGCCAGCAGCCAAGATCGGGGGACCAAAAACATTCAGTACTTC. It yields the protein CASSQDRGTKNIQYF.

The rearrangement uses TRBV9 and TRBJ1-3; the match to TRBD1 covers 8 bases. The CDR3 has 12 amino acids. The ends lost 9 bases at V and 8 bases at J; junction bases unmatched: 7. CDR1 and CDR2 (germline): SGDLS, YYNGEE. CDR3 DNA sequence: TGTGCCACCCCGAACAGGGGGGACACCATATATTTT. Translation gives CATPNRGDTIYF. Full variable domain (outside the CDR3, taken from reference TRBV9 and TRBJ1-3): DSGVTQTPKHLITATGQRVTLRCSPRSGDLSVYWYQQSLDQGLQFLIQYYNGEERAKGNILERFSAQQFPDLHSELNLSSLELGDSALYFCATPNRGDTIYFGEGSWLTVV.

The J gene is TRBJ1-1, the V gene TRBV5-1, with D unresolved. Germline assignment: CDR1 SGHRS and CDR2 YFSETQ. The CDR3 is made up of 14 amino acids. V lost 4 bases to trimming and J lost 4 bases, with 14 bases between them. CDR3 DNA sequence: TGCGCCAGCAGCCTCCCCGGGTACGGCACTGAAGCTTTCTTT. It codes for CASSLPGYGTEAFF. Full variable domain (missing parts from reference TRBV5-1 and TRBJ1-1): KAGVTQTPRYLIKTRGQQVTLSCSPISGHRSVSWYQQTPGQGLQFLFEYFSETQRNKGNFPGRFSGRQFSNSRSEMNVSTLELGDSALYLCASSLPGYGTEAFFGQGTRLTVV.

This clone was seen a single time. The chain is built from TRBV7-9 and TRBJ2-2; D not certain. With 3 bases removed from V and 6 bases from J, the gap between germline ends came to 14 bases. This CDR3 has 15 amino acids. Germline V lookup: CDR1 SEHNR, CDR2 FQNEAQ (reference sequence). The chain's CDR3 is CASSFINIVAGELFF. The CDR3 region has the DNA TGTGCCAGCAGCTTCATTAACATCGTGGCCGGGGAGCTGTTTTTT.

The chain couples TRBV19 to TRBJ2-4; TRBD1 matches 8 bases. The CDR3 sequence is 15 residues long. J gave up 1 base and V 3 bases, and 2 bases lay outside the gene matches. Germline values: CDR1 LNHDA, CDR2 SQIVND (reference sequence). CDR3 sequence (DNA): TGTGCCAGTAGTATCCGACAGGGGGCCAAAAACATTCAGTACTTC. Its protein is CASSIRQGAKNIQYF.

This sequence joins TRBV10-2 and TRBJ2-2; 8 positions agree with TRBD2. With V trimmed by 8 bases and J by 4 bases, 9 bases remained unmatched. Germline CDR1 and CDR2: WSHSY and SAAADI. CDR3 length: 15 amino acids. The CDR3: CASRPAGASTGELFF. The CDR3 coding sequence is TGCGCCAGCCGCCCAGCGGGGGCGAGCACCGGGGAGCTGTTTTTT.

The chain links TRBV12-3 or TRBV12-4 to TRBJ1-1; D gene ambiguous. CDR3 length: 12 residues. Trimming pared 7 bases from V and 7 bases from J, leaving 13 bases between. This CDR3 is CASISGAGEAFF. In DNA form, the CDR3 reads TGTGCCAGCATCTCTGGCGCGGGTGAAGCTTTCTTT.

This clone was picked up one time. The chain is built from TRBV27 and TRBJ1-1, with D possibly TRBD1 on 5 matching bases. V lost 6 bases and J lost 1, with 12 bases in between. CDR1 and CDR2 (germline): MNHEY, SMNVEV (reference sequence). The length of the CDR3 is 14 residues. The CDR3 DNA sequence: TGTGCCAGCAGGCCGGGACTTCCGAACACTGAAGCTTTCTTT. Translation gives CASRPGLPNTEAFF.